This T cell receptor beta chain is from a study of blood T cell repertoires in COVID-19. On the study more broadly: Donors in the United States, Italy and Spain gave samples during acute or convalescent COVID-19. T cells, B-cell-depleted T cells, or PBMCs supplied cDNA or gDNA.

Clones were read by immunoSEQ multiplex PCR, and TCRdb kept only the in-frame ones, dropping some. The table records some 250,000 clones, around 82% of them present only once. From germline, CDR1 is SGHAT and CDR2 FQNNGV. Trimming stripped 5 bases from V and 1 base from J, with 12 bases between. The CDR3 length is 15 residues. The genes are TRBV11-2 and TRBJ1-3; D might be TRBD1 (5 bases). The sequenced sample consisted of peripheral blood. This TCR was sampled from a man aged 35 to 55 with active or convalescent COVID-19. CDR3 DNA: TGTGCCAGCAGCCACAGGCCTGAGTCTGGAAACACCATATATTTT. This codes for CASSHRPESGNTIYF.